This entry lists 13 T cell receptor beta chains sequenced from one sample in a study of identifying expanded T cells in peripheral blood. The data were produced by immunoSEQ multiplex PCR, yet TCRdb's version contains in-frame clones alone and is incomplete. The sample holds 85,000 to 90,000 clones, around 87% seen once. What was sequenced was blood. These receptors all stem from a person aged 18 to 70 in good health.

The V gene is TRBV2, the J gene TRBJ2-1; perhaps TRBD1 as D (6 bases). Germline V gene sequence: CDR1 SNHLY, CDR2 FYNNEI. The V and J ends lost 5 bases and 15 bases respectively, with 17 bases between them. The CDR3 length is 12 residues. CDR3 DNA sequence: TGTGCCAGCAGTTCACAGGGACGAAGGTTGTTCTTC. Its protein product is CASSSQGRRLFF.

This CDR3 is CASSLFSGANVLTF. CDR3 nucleotide sequence: TGTGCCAGCAGCCTGTTCTCTGGGGCCAACGTCCTGACTTTC. V is TRBV5-6 and J is TRBJ2-6; D call uncertain. The V and J ends lost 4 bases and 0 bases respectively, with 5 bases between them. The CDR3 is made up of 14 amino acids. Germline V lookup: CDR1 SGHDT, CDR2 YYEEEE.

The rearrangement links TRBV11-3 to TRBJ1-4; D is possibly TRBD1 (5 bases). The germline V gene has CDR1 SGHNT and CDR2 YENEEA. Trimming left V 2 bases short and J 8 bases short, with 12 bases between. The CDR3 sequence is 14 residues long. The CDR3 bases are TGTGCCAGCAGCTTACAGGGAGTCGGGGAAAAACTGTTTTTT. Translation: CASSLQGVGEKLFF. The full variable domain, in which reference TRBV11-3 and TRBJ1-4 provide the parts outside the CDR3, is EAGVVQSPRYKIIEKKQPVAFWCNPISGHNTLYWYLQNLGQGPELLIRYENEEAVDDSQLPKDRFSAERLKGVDSTLKIQPAELGDSAVYLCASSLQGVGEKLFFGSGTQLSVL.

The V call is TRBV7-6, the J call TRBJ2-1; 8 positions agree with TRBD2. After removal of 1 base from V and 4 bases from J, the junction contained 21 bases not matched to a gene. CDR1 and CDR2 from the germline V gene are SGHVS and FNYEAQ. This CDR3 has 21 amino acids. CDR3 residues: CASSLEPFSPSGFPKYNEQFF. For the CDR3, the DNA is TGTGCCAGCAGCTTAGAACCCTTCTCGCCTAGCGGGTTCCCCAAGTACAATGAGCAGTTCTTC. The variable domain in full, completed from reference TRBV7-6 and TRBJ2-1, reads GAGVSQSPRYKVTKRGQDVALRCDPISGHVSLYWYRQALGQGPEFLTYFNYEAQQDKSGLPNDRFSAERPEGSISTLTIQRTEQRDSAMYRCASSLEPFSPSGFPKYNEQFFGPGTRLTVL.

The chain employs TRBV11-2 and TRBJ2-3; 10 bases agree with TRBD2. V lost 5 bases and J lost 11; bases outside the gene matches: 10. The CDR3 is made up of 14 amino acids. CDR1 is SGHAT and CDR2 is FQNNGV in the germline V gene. This CDR3 reads CASSAPSSGGVQYF. The CDR3 DNA is TGTGCCAGCAGCGCACCGAGCAGCGGGGGGGTGCAGTATTTT.

The chain joins TRBV5-8 to TRBJ2-7; 11 nucleotides match TRBD1. Germline V lookup: CDR1 SGHTS, CDR2 YDEGEE. Trimming at V came to 4 bases and at J to 3 bases, leaving 12 bases not matched to a gene. The CDR3 has 17 residues. The CDR3 bases are TGTGCCAGCAGCCAAAAGGGCAGGACAGGGGGCCTCTACGAGCAGTACTTC. This codes for CASSQKGRTGGLYEQYF.

In DNA form, the CDR3 reads TGTGCCAGCAGGACGGACAGGGGGAGGTCTGAAGCTTTCTTT. The encoded protein is CASRTDRGRSEAFF. The chain combines TRBV5-8 with TRBJ1-1; 10 nucleotides align to TRBD1. V lost 5 bases, J lost 6 bases, and 7 bases stayed unmatched. The CDR3 loop spans 14 amino acids. CDR1 is SGHTS, CDR2 YDEGEE, per germline.

This clone occurred once. This rearrangement joins TRBV19 to TRBJ1-2; the D gene is possibly TRBD1 (6 bases). CDR3 length: 13 amino acids. Germline V lookup: CDR1 LNHDA, CDR2 SQIVND (reference sequence). The V end lost 6 bases, the J end lost 7 bases, and 15 bases lay between the germline ends. In DNA, the CDR3 is TGTGCCAGTAGATATCGGGGGCGCGGTGGCTACACCTTC. This sequence encodes CASRYRGRGGYTF.

The J gene is TRBJ2-7, the V gene TRBV16; 7 bases align to TRBD1. Trimming took 4 bases from V and 2 from J; bases not matched to a gene: 5. The CDR3 spans 14 residues. Germline CDR1 KGHSY, CDR2 FQNENV. In nucleotides, the CDR3 is TGTGCCAGCAGCCGCCTACAGGGGACCTACGAGCAGTACTTC. It yields the protein CASSRLQGTYEQYF.

The chain carries TRBV29-1 and TRBJ1-1; D ambiguous. The V gene's germline CDR1 is SQVTM and CDR2 ANQGSEA. CDR3 length: 13 residues. Trimming stripped 6 bases from V and 0 bases from J, with 11 bases between. CDR3 in amino acids: CSVARVLNTEAFF. CDR3 nucleotide sequence: TGCAGCGTCGCCCGAGTCCTGAACACTGAAGCTTTCTTT.

The chain is built from TRBV4-1 and TRBJ1-2; TRBD1 matches 8 bases. V lost 1 base, J lost 9 bases, and 10 bases stayed unmatched. Germline values: CDR1 MGHRA, CDR2 YSYEKL. CDR3 length: 15 amino acids. CDR3 protein: CASSQGFPGGLSYTF. CDR3 nucleotides: TGCGCCAGCAGCCAAGGGTTCCCAGGGGGCTTGAGCTACACCTTC.

This clone was recorded a few times. The chain joins TRBV7-8 to TRBJ1-2; tentative D call: TRBD1 (5 bases). V was pared by 1 base and J by 4 bases, with 10 bases between. The CDR3 is made up of 14 amino acids. CDR1 SGHVS and CDR2 FQNEAQ come from the germline V gene. The DNA of the CDR3 is TGTGCCAGCAGCTTAGAGCCGGGACTCTATGGCTACACCTTC. Translating it yields CASSLEPGLYGYTF.

V and J are TRBV6-5 and TRBJ2-5; weak D call: TRBD2 (5 bases). The CDR3 has 12 amino acids. V lost 8 bases, J lost 4 bases, and 11 bases lay in between. Germline V gives CDR1 MNHEY, CDR2 SVGAGI. The CDR3 loop reads CASRYGGETQYF. The CDR3 coding sequence is TGTGCCAGCCGCTATGGAGGAGAGACCCAGTACTTC.